This T cell receptor (beta chain) was identified during a study of CD8+ T cells in alopecia areata. Study-wide points: Scalp samples also yield sequences from resident alphabeta T cells of normal skin.

As part of sample collection, lesional scalp punch biopsies and peripheral blood were taken from alopecia areata patients. Germline lookup yields CDR1 SQVTM and CDR2 ANQGSEA. V lost 4 bases, J lost 0 bases, and 9 bases lay in between. The CDR3 covers 13 residues. Sequencing templates came from extracted RNA that was reverse transcribed into cDNA. Data came from immunoSEQ multiplex PCR; TCRdb stores just in-frame clones and leaves some out. The sample carries roughly 250,000 clones, under 80% recorded once. A note on this clone: Antigen specificity is unknown. The same CDR3 also results from other DNA sequences found in this sample.

The chain is built from TRBV29-1 and TRBJ1-1; the D gene is possibly TRBD1 (6 bases). This specimen was CD4+ T cells sorted from blood, taken at week 0. This sequence was found in a human donor with alopecia areata. CDR3 in amino acids: CSVGTVLNTEAFF. The CDR3 DNA is TGCAGCGTTGGGACAGTCCTGAACACTGAAGCTTTCTTT.